Listed below are T cell receptor beta chains from one sample, sequenced in a study of CD8 T cells in ankylosing spondylitis. Via MiXCR, TCRdb re-called the 5' RACE reads, giving one row per CDR3 protein. Of tens of thousands of distinct CDR3 sequences in the sample, less than 3.5% were seen once. The sequencing sample was made of blood, either unsorted or a sorted T cell fraction (not recorded which). Receptor source: a male donor with ankylosing spondylitis or in good health (not recorded which). CDR3s leave out the opening cysteine and the closing phenylalanine or tryptophan. D genes are given only for firm matches. Size is omitted from some rows. Given values are once, few, many or a class for expanded clones.

>TRBV9|.|TRBJ2-1|many
ASSVEDLVGNEQF
>TRBV9|TRBD2|TRBJ2-1|many
ASTPGLVDNEQF
>TRBV9|.|TRBJ2-2|many
ASRPTGGWTGELF
>TRBV9|.|TRBJ2-1|many
ASSVDPVGEQF
>TRBV14|.|TRBJ2-2|few
ASSQDGRTPNTGELF
>TRBV9|.|TRBJ1-4|many
ASSVVGSTNEKLF
>TRBV9|TRBD2|TRBJ2-7|many
ASSVDLAGQTYEQY
>TRBV9|.|TRBJ2-1|many
ASSGGTSSYNEQF
>TRBV9|.|TRBJ2-1|many
ASSVVASVSEQF
>TRBV9|.|TRBJ2-1|many
ASSVEGSFYNEQF
>TRBV9|.|TRBJ2-7|many
ASSVLGDGRYEQY
>TRBV9|.|TRBJ2-7|many
ASSVEIGTSLSYEQY
>TRBV9|.|TRBJ2-5|.
ASSGRGQSEETQY
>TRBV9|TRBD2|TRBJ2-3|many
ASSVMSSGESTDTQY
>TRBV9|TRBD1|TRBJ1-4|few
ASSVTDRGHNEKLF
>TRBV9|.|TRBJ2-1|medium-sized
ASSVTGLVIEQF
>TRBV9|TRBD1|TRBJ1-6|many
ASSEIPAGQGNSPLH
>TRBV9|.|TRBJ2-1|many
ASSVAAYGDEQF
>TRBV9|.|TRBJ2-1|many
ASSPKPKGHEQF
>TRBV9|.|TRBJ2-3|many
ASSLGTSTDTQY
>TRBV9|.|TRBJ1-6|many
ASSVVSEGSPLH
>TRBV9|.|TRBJ2-1|many
ASSVNGPNEQF
>TRBV9|.|TRBJ2-2|many
ASSVATRPYAGELF
>TRBV9|.|TRBJ2-3|many
ASSGSTQASTDTQY
>TRBV9|TRBD1|TRBJ1-2|many
ASSVGGQGDYGYT
>TRBV9|TRBD2|TRBJ2-5|many
ASSVGPAGGTQY
>TRBV9|TRBD2|TRBJ2-1|many
ASSAPLGTSGRNEQF
>TRBV9|.|TRBJ1-1|many
ASSVDVRGNTEAF
>TRBV9|TRBD1|TRBJ2-2|.
ASSQGTANTGELF
>TRBV9|.|TRBJ2-1|many
ASSPGVGFDNEQF
>TRBV9|.|TRBJ2-2|many
ASSVAPNTGELF
>TRBV9|TRBD2|TRBJ2-1|many
ASSTRLAGNLNEQF
>TRBV9|TRBD2|TRBJ2-7|many
ASSVGGLAGGSEQY
>TRBV9|.|TRBJ2-3|many
ASSVGVDSTDTQY